The rows below give T cell receptor beta chains drawn from one sample of a study of cytomegalovirus exposure and HLA in healthy donors. Data came from immunoSEQ multiplex PCR; TCRdb stores just in-frame clones and leaves some out. Of about 130,000 clones in the sample, nearly 90% are singletons; the top ten hold about 3%. Sequences were obtained from PBMCs. The origin of the receptors is a man aged 30 to 45 in good health and CMV-seronegative. Each CDR3 is given with its conserved first and last residue.

V gene | CDR3 protein
TRBV30 | CAWSVTEQVTEAFF
TRBV7-2 | CASSLEIAGGAQYF
TRBV6-1 | CASSGRQGLNNEQFF
TRBV6-6 | CASKLSGQANYGYTF
TRBV5-1 | CASSAPQGAINTEAFF
TRBV7-5 | CARSLVAGGTYGYTF
TRBV2 | CASSFLDRVPIQYF
TRBV27 | CASSPKDRENTEAFF
TRBV5-1 | CASSFGSAQETQYF
TRBV19 | CASTPRPQGSAPSGANVLTF
TRBV5-1 | CASSSTPNTEAFF
TRBV28 | CASSLGGGVQPQHF
TRBV4-1 | CASSQDSFGRRGIWYGYTF
TRBV7-6 | CASSPTGSNQPQHF
TRBV7-2 | CASSLVVGGKLFF
TRBV4-1 | CASREGGRSTGELFF
TRBV19 | CASSIEGSKYF
TRBV5-6 | CASSLWLGTGSFPDTQYF
TRBV13 | CASSPKWTRGGTQYF
TRBV19 | CASSPDRVTEAFF
TRBV2 | CASSRPSVNEQFF
TRBV4-2 | CASSHGSPGEETQYF
TRBV27 | CASSLRGSYNEQFF
TRBV19 | CASSITGQTDQPQHF
TRBV7-9 | CASSLLIGEGTEAFF
TRBV28 | CASSRDREVSYGYTF
TRBV7-2 | CASSPRATSGPYNEQFF
TRBV18 | CASSPRDSYQETQYF
TRBV27 | CASSLFTGAGQPQHF
TRBV7-2 | CASSLTGGIGNEQFF
TRBV7-9 | CASSLTDTQYF
TRBV10-1 | CASSVGRNTGELFF
TRBV4-3 | CASSMGTGPYEQYF